Here is one T cell receptor beta chain with its context. This specimen belongs to a study of Graves' ophthalmopathy and Graves' hyperthyroidism. The authors amplified TCR beta CDR3 regions from RNA transcripts. Second-round multiplex PCR came after first-round RT-PCR with HTBI primers. TCRdb reprocessed the multiplex PCR reads with MiXCR, giving one entry per CDR3 protein. The sample has about 400,000 distinct CDR3 sequences, approximately 20% seen once. Deletions cut 3 bases from V and 2 bases from J, with 14 bases between. The CDR3 extends over 15 amino acids. Germline-derived CDR1 and CDR2 are SGHAT and FQNNGV.

Material: peripheral blood. This clonotype originated in a woman younger than 35 with Graves' ophthalmopathy. V and J are TRBV11-2 and TRBJ2-7; tentative D call: TRBD1 (6 bases). CDR3: CASSFGRGRTYEQYF. The CDR3 DNA follows: TGTGCCAGCAGCTTCGGCAGGGGTCGCACCTACGAGCAGTACTTC. Filled out from reference TRBV11-2 and TRBJ2-7, the complete variable domain reads EAGVAQSPRYKIIEKRQSVAFWCNPISGHATLYWYQQILGQGPKLLIQFQNNGVVDDSQLPKDRFSAERLKGVDSTLKIQPAKLEDSAVYLCASSFGRGRTYEQYFGPGTRLTVT.